A selection of T cell receptor beta chains follows, all from one sample in a study of T cell repertoires and HLA-DP antigens. The antigens these receptors bind are not known. Profiling relied on immunoSEQ multiplex PCR, and the TCRdb table lists in-frame clones only, not all of them. The data hold approximately 86,000 clones, with roughly 86% observed a single time. The sample comprised CD4+ T cells from PBMCs. The receptors derive from a man between 45 and 60 years old in good health and CMV-seronegative. The CDR3 runs from the conserved cysteine through the conserved F or W. The D gene is left open where the match is weak. Rows give clone size only sometimes, using once, few, many, or a class for an expanded clone.

v_gene: TRBV2; abundance: NA; len: 13; j_gene: TRBJ1-4; d_gene: TRBD1; CDR3aa: CASSGTGAEKLFF; CDR3nt: TGTGCCAGCAGTGGGACAGGGGCGGAAAAACTGTTTTTT
v_gene: TRBV29-1; abundance: NA; len: 12; j_gene: TRBJ2-4; d_gene: NA; CDR3aa: CSVEVTGDFQYF; CDR3nt: TGCAGCGTTGAAGTCACCGGGGATTTTCAGTACTTC
v_gene: TRBV19; abundance: NA; len: 15; j_gene: TRBJ2-1; d_gene: NA; CDR3aa: CASSIDYGPYNEQFF; CDR3nt: TGTGCCAGTAGTATCGACTACGGTCCCTACAATGAGCAGTTCTTC
v_gene: TRBV6-5; abundance: once; len: 16; j_gene: TRBJ1-5; d_gene: NA; CDR3aa: CASSYSGQSWNQPQHF; CDR3nt: TGTGCCAGCAGTTATTCCGGACAGTCTTGGAATCAGCCCCAGCATTTT
v_gene: TRBV19; abundance: NA; len: 15; j_gene: TRBJ2-1; d_gene: TRBD2; CDR3aa: CASSQSGGASNEQFF; CDR3nt: TGTGCCAGTAGTCAGAGCGGGGGGGCCTCCAATGAGCAGTTCTTC
v_gene: TRBV7-2; abundance: NA; len: 13; j_gene: TRBJ1-1; d_gene: NA; CDR3aa: CASSTRAGSEAFF; CDR3nt: TGTGCCAGCAGCACCCGTGCGGGTTCCGAAGCTTTCTTT
v_gene: TRBV5-1; abundance: NA; len: 14; j_gene: TRBJ1-2; d_gene: NA; CDR3aa: CASSSGNLDYGYTF; CDR3nt: TGCGCCAGCAGCTCAGGGAACCTAGACTATGGCTACACCTTC
v_gene: TRBV5-1; abundance: NA; len: 12; j_gene: TRBJ2-7; d_gene: NA; CDR3aa: CASSVGANEQYF; CDR3nt: TGCGCCAGCAGCGTGGGGGCCAACGAGCAGTACTTC
v_gene: TRBV19; abundance: NA; len: 15; j_gene: TRBJ1-4; d_gene: NA; CDR3aa: CASSIRSRESEKLFF; CDR3nt: TGTGCCAGTAGTATTAGGAGCAGGGAGAGTGAAAAACTGTTTTTT
v_gene: TRBV6-5; abundance: NA; len: 11; j_gene: TRBJ2-1; d_gene: NA; CDR3aa: CASSDTYEQFF; CDR3nt: TGTGCCAGCAGCGATACTTATGAGCAGTTCTTC
v_gene: TRBV4-1; abundance: NA; len: 17; j_gene: TRBJ2-5; d_gene: NA; CDR3aa: CASSTGLSGGGQETQYF; CDR3nt: TGCGCCAGCAGCACCGGACTCAGCGGAGGAGGGCAAGAGACCCAGTACTTC
v_gene: TRBV2; abundance: NA; len: 14; j_gene: TRBJ1-5; d_gene: NA; CDR3aa: CASSEPGSNQPQHF; CDR3nt: TGTGCCAGCAGCGAACCCGGGAGTAATCAGCCCCAGCATTTT
v_gene: TRBV4-1; abundance: NA; len: 18; j_gene: TRBJ1-4; d_gene: TRBD1; CDR3aa: CASSQGGTGGYRVEKLFF; CDR3nt: TGCGCCAGCAGCCAAGGTGGGACAGGGGGTTATAGAGTTGAAAAACTGTTTTTT
v_gene: TRBV7-9; abundance: NA; len: 15; j_gene: TRBJ2-5; d_gene: TRBD2; CDR3aa: CASTLGGPGGETQYF; CDR3nt: TGTGCCAGCACCCTCGGTGGGCCGGGGGGGGAGACCCAGTACTTC